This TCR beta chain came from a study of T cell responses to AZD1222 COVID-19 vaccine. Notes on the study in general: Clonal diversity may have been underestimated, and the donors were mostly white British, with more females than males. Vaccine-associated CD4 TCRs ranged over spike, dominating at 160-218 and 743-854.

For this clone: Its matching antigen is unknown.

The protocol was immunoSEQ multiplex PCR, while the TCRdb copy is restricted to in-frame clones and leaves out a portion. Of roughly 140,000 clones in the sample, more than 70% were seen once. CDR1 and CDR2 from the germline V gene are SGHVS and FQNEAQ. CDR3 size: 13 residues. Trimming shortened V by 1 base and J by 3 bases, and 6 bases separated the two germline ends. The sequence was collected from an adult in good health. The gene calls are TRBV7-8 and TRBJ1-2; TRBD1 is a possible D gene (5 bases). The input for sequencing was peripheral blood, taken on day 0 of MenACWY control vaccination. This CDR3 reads CASSLGGYYGYTF. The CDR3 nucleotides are TGTGCCAGCAGCTTAGGGGGGTACTATGGCTACACCTTC.